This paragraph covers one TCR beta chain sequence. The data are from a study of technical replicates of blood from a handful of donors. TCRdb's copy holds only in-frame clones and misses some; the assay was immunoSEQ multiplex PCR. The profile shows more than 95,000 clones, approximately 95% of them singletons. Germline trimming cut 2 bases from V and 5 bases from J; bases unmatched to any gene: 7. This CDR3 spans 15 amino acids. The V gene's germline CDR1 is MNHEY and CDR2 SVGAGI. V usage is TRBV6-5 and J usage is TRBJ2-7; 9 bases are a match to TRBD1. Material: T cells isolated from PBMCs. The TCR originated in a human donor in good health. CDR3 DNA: TGTGCCAGCAGTTACACAGGGGGCTTCGCCGACGAGCAGTACTTC. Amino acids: CASSYTGGFADEQYF.